This T cell receptor beta chain was recorded in a study of blood T cell repertoires in COVID-19. Across the study: Both acute and convalescent COVID-19 samples were obtained from the United States, Italy and Spain.

Looked up from germline, CDR1 is SGHVS and CDR2 is FQNEAQ. Trimming removed 1 base from V and 3 bases from J, with 10 bases in between. The length of the CDR3 is 14 residues. In the original processing: Nucleated cell counts were estimated from reference gene primer amplification. Here immunoSEQ multiplex PCR was the method, and the copy in TCRdb shows in-frame clones only, minus some. V, J and clone size were drawn from that table, and D and trimming were deduced from the DNA. Here the sample spans approximately 69,000 clones, less than 85% being singletons. The gene calls are TRBV7-8 and TRBJ2-7; D not certain. Sample: peripheral blood. The receptor was derived from a woman aged 80 or older with acute or convalescent COVID-19. The CDR3 protein is CASSLGTANYEQYF. The CDR3 DNA is TGTGCCAGCAGCTTAGGTACAGCTAACTACGAGCAGTACTTC. The variable domain in full, completed from reference TRBV7-8 and TRBJ2-7, reads GAGVSQSPRYKVAKRGQDVALRCDPISGHVSLFWYQQALGQGPEFLTYFQNEAQLDKSGLPSDRFFAERPEGSVSTLKIQRTQQEDSAVYLCASSLGTANYEQYFGPGTRLTVT.